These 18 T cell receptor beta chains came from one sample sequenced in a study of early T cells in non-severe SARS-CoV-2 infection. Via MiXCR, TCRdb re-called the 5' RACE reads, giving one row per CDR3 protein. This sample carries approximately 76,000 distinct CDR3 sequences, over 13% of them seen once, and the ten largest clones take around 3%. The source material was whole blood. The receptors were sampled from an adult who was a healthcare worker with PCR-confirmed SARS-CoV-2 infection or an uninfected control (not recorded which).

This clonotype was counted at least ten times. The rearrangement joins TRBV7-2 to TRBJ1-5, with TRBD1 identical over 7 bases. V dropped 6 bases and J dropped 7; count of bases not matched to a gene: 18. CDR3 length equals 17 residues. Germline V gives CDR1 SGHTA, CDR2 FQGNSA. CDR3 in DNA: TGTGCCAGCAGTGACCCCAGACAGGGAGGCTTGAACCAGCCCCAGCATTTT. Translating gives CASSDPRQGGLNQPQHF.

The CDR3 protein is CATPALGNTEAFF. The CDR3 coding sequence is TGTGCCACCCCCGCCCTGGGGAACACTGAAGCTTTCTTT. The chain couples TRBV24-1 to TRBJ1-1; D is uncertain. This CDR3 contains 13 residues. With 9 bases removed from V and 1 base from J, the gap between germline ends came to 11 bases. Germline-derived CDR1 and CDR2 are KGHDR and SFDVKD.

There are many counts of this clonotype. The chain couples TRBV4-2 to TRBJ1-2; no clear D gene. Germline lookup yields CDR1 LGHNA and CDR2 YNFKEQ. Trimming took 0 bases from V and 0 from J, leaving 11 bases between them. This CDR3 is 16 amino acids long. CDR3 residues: CASSQEQESANYGYTF. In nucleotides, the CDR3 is TGTGCCAGCAGCCAAGAGCAAGAAAGCGCTAACTATGGCTACACCTTC.

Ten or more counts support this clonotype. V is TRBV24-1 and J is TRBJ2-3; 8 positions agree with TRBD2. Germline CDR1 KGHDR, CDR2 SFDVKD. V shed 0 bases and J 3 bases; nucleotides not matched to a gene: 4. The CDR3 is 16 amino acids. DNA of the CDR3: TGTGCCACCAGTGATTTGCAGCGGGAGCGTACAGATACGCAGTATTTT. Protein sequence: CATSDLQRERTDTQYF.

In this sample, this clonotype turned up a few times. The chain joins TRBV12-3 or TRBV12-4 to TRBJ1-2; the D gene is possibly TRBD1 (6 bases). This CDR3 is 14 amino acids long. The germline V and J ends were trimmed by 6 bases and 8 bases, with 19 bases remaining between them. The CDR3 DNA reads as TGTGCCAGCAGGCCTCAAAGGGACATGGCCGGCTACACCTTC. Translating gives CASRPQRDMAGYTF.

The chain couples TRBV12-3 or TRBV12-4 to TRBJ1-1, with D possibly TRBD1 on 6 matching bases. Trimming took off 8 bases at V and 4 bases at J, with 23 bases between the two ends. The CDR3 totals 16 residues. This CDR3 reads CASLPGTKAVGTEAFF. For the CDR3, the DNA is TGTGCCAGCCTCCCCGGGACAAAGGCTGTAGGCACTGAAGCTTTCTTT.

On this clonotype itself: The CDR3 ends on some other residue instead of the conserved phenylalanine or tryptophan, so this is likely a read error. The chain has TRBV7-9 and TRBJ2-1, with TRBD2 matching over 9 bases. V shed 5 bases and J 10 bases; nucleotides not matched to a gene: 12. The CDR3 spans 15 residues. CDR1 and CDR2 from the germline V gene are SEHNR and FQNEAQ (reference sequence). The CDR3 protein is CASSPEGGRAGEQFL. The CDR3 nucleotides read TGTGCCAGCAGCCCCGAAGGCGGGAGGGCCGGCGAGCAGTTCCTC.

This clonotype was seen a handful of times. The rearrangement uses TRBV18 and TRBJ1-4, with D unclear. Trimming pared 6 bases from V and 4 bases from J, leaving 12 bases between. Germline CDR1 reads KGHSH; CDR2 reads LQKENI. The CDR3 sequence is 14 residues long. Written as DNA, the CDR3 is TGTGCCAGCTCCCTACAAGGTCGTAATGAAAAACTGTTTTTT. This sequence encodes CASSLQGRNEKLFF.

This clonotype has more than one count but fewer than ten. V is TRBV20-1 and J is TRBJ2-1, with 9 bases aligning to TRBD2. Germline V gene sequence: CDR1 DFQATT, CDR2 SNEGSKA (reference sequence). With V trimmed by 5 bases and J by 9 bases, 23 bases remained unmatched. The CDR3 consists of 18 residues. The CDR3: CSARRTSVGTQVTGEQFF. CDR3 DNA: TGCAGTGCTCGACGGACTAGCGTAGGGACCCAGGTAACGGGTGAGCAGTTCTTC.

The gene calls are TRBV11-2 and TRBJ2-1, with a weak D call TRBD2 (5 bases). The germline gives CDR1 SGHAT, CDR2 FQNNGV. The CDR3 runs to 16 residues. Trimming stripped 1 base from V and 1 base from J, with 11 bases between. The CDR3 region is CASSLVAQDSYNEQFF. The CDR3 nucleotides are TGTGCCAGCAGCTTAGTAGCGCAGGATTCCTACAATGAGCAGTTCTTC.

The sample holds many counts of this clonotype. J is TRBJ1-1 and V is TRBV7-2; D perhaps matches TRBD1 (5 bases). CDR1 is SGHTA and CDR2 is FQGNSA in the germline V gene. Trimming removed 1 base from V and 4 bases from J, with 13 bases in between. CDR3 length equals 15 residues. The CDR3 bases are TGTGCCAGCAGCTTAGATGGAGGAAGGGGCACTGAAGCTTTCTTT. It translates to CASSLDGGRGTEAFF.

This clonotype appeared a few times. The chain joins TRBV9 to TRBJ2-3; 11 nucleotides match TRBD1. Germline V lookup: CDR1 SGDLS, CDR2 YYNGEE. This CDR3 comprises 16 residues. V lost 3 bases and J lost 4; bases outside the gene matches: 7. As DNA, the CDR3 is TGTGCCAGCAGCGCAACCGGGACAGGGGGAGCAGATACGCAGTATTTT. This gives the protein CASSATGTGGADTQYF.

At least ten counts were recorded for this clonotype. This CDR3 reads CASSDPGLATETQYF. The CDR3 region has the DNA TGTGCCAGCAGTGACCCGGGACTAGCGACCGAGACCCAGTACTTC. The chain joins TRBV2 to TRBJ2-5, with TRBD2 matching over 10 bases. The CDR3 has 15 residues. With 3 bases clipped from V and 5 bases from J, the junction kept 6 bases outside the gene matches. Germline-derived CDR1 and CDR2 are SNHLY and FYNNEI.

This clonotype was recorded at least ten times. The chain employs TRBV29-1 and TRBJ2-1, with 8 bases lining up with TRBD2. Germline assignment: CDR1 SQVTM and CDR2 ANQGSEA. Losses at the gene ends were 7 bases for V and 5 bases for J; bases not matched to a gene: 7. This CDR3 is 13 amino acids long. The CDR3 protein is CSALAAIHNEQFF. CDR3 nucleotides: TGCAGCGCACTAGCGGCAATCCACAATGAGCAGTTCTTC.

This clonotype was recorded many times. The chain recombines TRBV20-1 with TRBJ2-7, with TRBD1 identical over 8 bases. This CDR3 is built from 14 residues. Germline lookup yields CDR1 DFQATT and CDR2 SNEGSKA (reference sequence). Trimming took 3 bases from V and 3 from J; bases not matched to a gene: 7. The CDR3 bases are TGCAGTGCTAGGTCTCGGACAGGGAGCTACGAGCAGTACTTC. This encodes CSARSRTGSYEQYF.

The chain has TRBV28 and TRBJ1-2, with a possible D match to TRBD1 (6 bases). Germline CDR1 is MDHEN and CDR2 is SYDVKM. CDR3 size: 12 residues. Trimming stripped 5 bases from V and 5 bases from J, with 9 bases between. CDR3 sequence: CASSAQGYGYTF. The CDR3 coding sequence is TGTGCCAGCAGTGCCCAGGGGTATGGCTACACCTTC.

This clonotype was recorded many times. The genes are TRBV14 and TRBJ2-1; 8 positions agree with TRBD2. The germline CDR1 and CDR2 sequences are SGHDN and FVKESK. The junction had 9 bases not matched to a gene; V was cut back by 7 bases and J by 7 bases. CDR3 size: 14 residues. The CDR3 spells CASTVSGMRNEQFF. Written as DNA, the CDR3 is TGTGCCAGCACGGTTAGCGGGATGAGGAATGAGCAGTTCTTC.

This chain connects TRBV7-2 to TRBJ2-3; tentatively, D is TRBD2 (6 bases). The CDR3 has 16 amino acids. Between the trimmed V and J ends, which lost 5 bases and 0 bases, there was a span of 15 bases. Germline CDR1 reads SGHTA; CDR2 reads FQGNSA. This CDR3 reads CASSPSLAASTDTQYF. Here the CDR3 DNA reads TGTGCCAGCAGCCCTTCTTTAGCGGCCAGCACAGATACGCAGTATTTT.